This T cell receptor beta chain is from a study of T-cell reconstitution after alpha-beta-depleted transplantation in children. This clonotype is medium-sized (0.01 to 0.1%) by share. Germline V gives CDR1 SGHRS, CDR2 YFSETQ. The CDR3 has 14 residues. V lost 6 bases and J lost 3; bases outside the gene matches: 3. The authors prepared the TCRbeta library with unique molecular identifiers. TCRdb re-called the PCR reads through MiXCR, storing one row per CDR3 protein. The sample includes 80,000 to 95,000 distinct CDR3 sequences, 7.5% to 9.5% of them seen just once. The sequenced sample was PBMCs from the stem cell graft donor, obtained from the stem cell graft. The chain has TRBV5-1 and TRBJ2-1, with TRBD2 matching over 10 bases. The origin of this receptor is a human donor who donated a stem cell graft to a child with congenital amegakaryocytic thrombocytopenia. The chain's CDR3 is CASTPSGGYNEQFF. The CDR3 nucleotides read TGCGCCAGCACCCCTAGCGGGGGCTACAATGAGCAGTTCTTC.